This T cell receptor (beta chain) was obtained from a study of shared clonotypes between healthy human individuals. Study-level information: CD8 memory received one plate per donor, CD8 naive two, CD4 memory three and CD4 naive three.

Note on this clone: Its antigen remains unidentified.

Libraries were prepared by immunoSEQ multiplex PCR; TCRdb keeps only in-frame clonotypes and omits some of them. The data show about 1.1 million clones, with more than 75% seen just once and roughly 0.61% held by the top ten. Adult donors, all healthy and HIV-negative, had no recent acute infections or vaccinations. Study-wide results and caveats: Non-shared clonotypes had lower generation probabilities than those shared by all four donors.

The V gene lost 5 bases and the J gene lost 5 bases, with 15 bases spanning the gap. In germline, CDR1 is KGHSH, CDR2 LQKENI. This CDR3 is 14 amino acids long. This clonotype was sampled from a man aged 18 to 29 in good health. Some clones in this sample may be carry-over from other donors' samples. This chain uses TRBV18 with TRBJ1-2; possible D gene TRBD1, 5 bases. The sample consisted of memory CD4+ T cells from PBMCs. Subset in this sample: CD45RA-negative fraction. As DNA, the CDR3 is TGTGCCAGCTCAAACATCCAGGGAGAGTATGGCTACACCTTC. Protein: CASSNIQGEYGYTF.